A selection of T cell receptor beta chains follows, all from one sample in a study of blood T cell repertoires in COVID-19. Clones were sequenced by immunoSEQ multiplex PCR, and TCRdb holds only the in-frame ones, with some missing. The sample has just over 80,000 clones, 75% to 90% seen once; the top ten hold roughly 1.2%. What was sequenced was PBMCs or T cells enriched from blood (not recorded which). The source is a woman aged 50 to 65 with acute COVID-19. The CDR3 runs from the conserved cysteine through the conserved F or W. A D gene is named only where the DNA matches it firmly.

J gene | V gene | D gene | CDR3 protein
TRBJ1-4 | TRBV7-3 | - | CASSLNGLLNEKLFF
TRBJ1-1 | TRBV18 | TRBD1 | CASSKTGARAEAFF
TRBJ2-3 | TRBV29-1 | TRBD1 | CSVDRGSATQYF
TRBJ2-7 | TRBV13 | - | CASSSRGYEQYF
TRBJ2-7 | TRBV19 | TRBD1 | CASMNRGQGGNEQYF
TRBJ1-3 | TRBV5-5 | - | CASSLEQPGRNTIYF
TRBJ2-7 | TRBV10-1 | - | CASSPGDGPSYEQYF
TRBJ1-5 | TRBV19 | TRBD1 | CASHRARGHQPQHF
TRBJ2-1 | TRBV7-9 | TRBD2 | CASSPPLRLAGVFNEQFF
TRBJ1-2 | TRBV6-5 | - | CASSQSNYGYTF
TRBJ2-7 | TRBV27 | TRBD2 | CASSRRTSGEGSYEQYF
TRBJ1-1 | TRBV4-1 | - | CASSQPTGRMNTEAFF
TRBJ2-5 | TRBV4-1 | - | CASSQAVDGETQYF
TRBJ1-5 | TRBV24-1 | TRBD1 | CATSDRTGSFNQPQHF
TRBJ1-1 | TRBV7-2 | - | CASSLALGAGEGGTEAFF
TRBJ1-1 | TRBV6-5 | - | CASSYQGQSNTEAFF
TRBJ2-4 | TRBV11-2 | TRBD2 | CASSSTGLENIQYF
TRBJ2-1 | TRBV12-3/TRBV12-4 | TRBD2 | CASTGLAGSEQFF
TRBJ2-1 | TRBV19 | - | CASNPTAYSYNEQFF
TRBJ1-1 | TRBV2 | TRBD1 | CASNLQGERTEAFF
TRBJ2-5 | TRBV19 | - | CASSTPRQGETQYF
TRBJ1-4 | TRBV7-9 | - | CASSLPGNEKLFF
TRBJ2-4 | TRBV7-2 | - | CASSLPATGTGNIQYF
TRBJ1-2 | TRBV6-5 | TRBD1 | CASKPQGSYGYTF
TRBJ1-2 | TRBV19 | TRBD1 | CASIREGGHYGYTF
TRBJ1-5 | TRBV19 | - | CASSRGAGGGNQPQHF
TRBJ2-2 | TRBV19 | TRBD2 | CASRPSGTGLGGELFF
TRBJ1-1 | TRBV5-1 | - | CASSWGQGLNTEAFF
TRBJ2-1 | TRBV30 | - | CAWRHTGLEQFF
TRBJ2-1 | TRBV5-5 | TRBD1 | CASSFGTGPYNEQFF
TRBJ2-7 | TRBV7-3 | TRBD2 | CASSPSGRSDEQYF
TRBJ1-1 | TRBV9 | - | CASSVSHRLNTEAFF
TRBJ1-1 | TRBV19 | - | CASTDLNKAASGTEAFF
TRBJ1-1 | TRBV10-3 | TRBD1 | CAISGGQGTAFF
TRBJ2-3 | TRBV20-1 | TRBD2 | CSAGELAGFTDTQYF
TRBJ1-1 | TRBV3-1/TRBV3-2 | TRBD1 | CASSQEGQGIVAFF
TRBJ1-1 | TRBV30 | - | CAWIPVGVEAFF
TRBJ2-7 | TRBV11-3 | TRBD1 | CASSIGDRGSYEQYF
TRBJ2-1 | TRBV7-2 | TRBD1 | CASSRLIGTGRNEQFF
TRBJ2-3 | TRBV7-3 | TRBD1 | CASSLGTGYSTDTQYF
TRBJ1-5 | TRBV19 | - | CASSISGGNQPQHF
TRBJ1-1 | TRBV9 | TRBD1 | CASSVAPQGGNTEAFF
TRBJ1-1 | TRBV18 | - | CANSREGSTAGGEAFF
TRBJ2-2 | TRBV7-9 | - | CASSPSSTRTGELFF
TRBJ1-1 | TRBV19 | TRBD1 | CASRKTGTGEGRTEAFF
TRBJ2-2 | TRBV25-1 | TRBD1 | CASRRTGNTGELFF
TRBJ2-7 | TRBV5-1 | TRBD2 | CASSWGLPREQYF
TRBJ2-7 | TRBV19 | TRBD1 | CASSKGQPAEYEQYF
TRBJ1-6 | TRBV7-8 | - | CASSLEPEAGSYNSPLHF
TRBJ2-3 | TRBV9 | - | CASSVVGSTDTQYF
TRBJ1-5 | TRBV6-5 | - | CASSKMGAGNQPQHF
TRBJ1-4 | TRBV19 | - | CASSRPENEKLFF
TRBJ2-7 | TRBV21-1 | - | CASSTGFVLYEQYF
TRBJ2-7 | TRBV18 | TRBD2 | CASSPGLESYEQYF